This T cell receptor beta chain appears in the sequencing data of a study of OX40 agonist ivuxolimab in advanced cancers. Points from the study as a whole: Expanded peripheral T-cell antigen specificity went undetermined.

The V and J ends lost 0 bases and 2 bases respectively, with 5 bases between them. Looked up from germline, CDR1 is SGHRS and CDR2 is YFSETQ. The CDR3 is 13 residues long. The repertoire was sequenced with immunoSEQ multiplex PCR; TCRdb's copy has only in-frame clones and lacks some. The sample carries some 76,000 clones, around four fifths recorded once. In this sample, this clone turned up once. Its cognate antigen is unknown. This specimen includes other DNA sequences encoding the same CDR3. This sequence was found in an adult with an advanced solid tumor such as melanoma, head and neck, liver or kidney cancer. The chain couples TRBV5-1 to TRBJ1-2; D is unclear. Source: CD4+ or CD8+ T cells sorted from blood, taken in a trial of the OX40 agonist ivuxolimab. The CDR3 DNA follows: TGCGCCAGCAGCTTGGAAGCCAACTATGGCTACACCTTC. Its translation: CASSLEANYGYTF.